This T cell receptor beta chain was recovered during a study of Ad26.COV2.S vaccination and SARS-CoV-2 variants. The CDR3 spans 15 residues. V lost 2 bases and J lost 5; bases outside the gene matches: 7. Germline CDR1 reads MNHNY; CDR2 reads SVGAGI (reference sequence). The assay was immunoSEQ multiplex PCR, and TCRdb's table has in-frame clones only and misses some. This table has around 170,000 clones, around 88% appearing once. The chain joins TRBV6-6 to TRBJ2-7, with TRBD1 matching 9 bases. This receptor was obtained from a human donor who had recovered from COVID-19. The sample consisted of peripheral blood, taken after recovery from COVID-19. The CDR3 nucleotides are TGTGCCAGCAGTTACCCCGGACAGGGGACCCACGAGCAGTACTTC. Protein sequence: CASSYPGQGTHEQYF.